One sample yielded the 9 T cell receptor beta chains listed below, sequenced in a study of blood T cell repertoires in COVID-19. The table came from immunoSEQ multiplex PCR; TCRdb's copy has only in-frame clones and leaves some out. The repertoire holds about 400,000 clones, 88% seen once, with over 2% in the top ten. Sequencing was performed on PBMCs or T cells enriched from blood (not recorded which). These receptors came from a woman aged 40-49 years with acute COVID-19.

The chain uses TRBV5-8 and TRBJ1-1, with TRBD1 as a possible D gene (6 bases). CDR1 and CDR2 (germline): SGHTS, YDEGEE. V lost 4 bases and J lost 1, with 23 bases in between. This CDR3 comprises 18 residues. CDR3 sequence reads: CASSRQFGGGVGNTEAFF. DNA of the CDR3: TGTGCCAGCAGCAGGCAATTTGGGGGGGGCGTAGGGAACACTGAAGCTTTCTTT. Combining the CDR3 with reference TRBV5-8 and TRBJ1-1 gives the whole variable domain EAGVTQSPTHLIKTRGQQATLRCSPISGHTSVYWYQQALGLGLQFLLWYDEGEERNRGNFPPRFSGRQFPNYSSELNVNALELEDSALYLCASSRQFGGGVGNTEAFFGQGTRLTVV.

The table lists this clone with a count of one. The CDR3 nucleotides are TGTGCCAGCAGCCTTACGAACACCGGGGAGCTGTTTTTT. It encodes CASSLTNTGELFF. This chain uses TRBV11-2 with TRBJ2-2; no reliable D call. CDR1 SGHAT and CDR2 FQNNGV come from the germline V gene. V was cut by 5 bases and J by 0 bases, with 4 bases left in between. There are 13 residues in the CDR3.

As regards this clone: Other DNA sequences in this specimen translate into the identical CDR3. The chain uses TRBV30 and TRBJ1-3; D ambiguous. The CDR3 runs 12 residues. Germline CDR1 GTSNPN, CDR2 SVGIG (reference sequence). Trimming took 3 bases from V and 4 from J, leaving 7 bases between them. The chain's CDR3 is CAWSPGGNTIYF. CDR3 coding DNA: TGTGCCTGGAGCCCGGGGGGAAACACCATATATTTT.

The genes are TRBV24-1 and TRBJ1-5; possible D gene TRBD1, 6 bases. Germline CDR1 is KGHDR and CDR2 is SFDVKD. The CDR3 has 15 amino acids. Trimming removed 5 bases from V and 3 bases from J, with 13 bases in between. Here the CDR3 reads CATSGQGLVNQPQHF. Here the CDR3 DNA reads TGTGCCACCAGTGGGCAGGGGTTGGTCAATCAGCCCCAGCATTTT.

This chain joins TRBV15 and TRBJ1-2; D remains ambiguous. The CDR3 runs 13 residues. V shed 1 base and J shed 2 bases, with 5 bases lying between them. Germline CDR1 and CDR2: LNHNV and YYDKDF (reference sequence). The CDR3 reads CATSRVANYGYTF. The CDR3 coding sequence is TGTGCCACCAGCAGAGTAGCCAACTATGGCTACACCTTC.

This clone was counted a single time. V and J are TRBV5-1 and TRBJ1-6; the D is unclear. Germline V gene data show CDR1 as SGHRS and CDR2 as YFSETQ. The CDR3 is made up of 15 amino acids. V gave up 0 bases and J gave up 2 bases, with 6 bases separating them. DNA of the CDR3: TGCGCCAGCAGCTTGGGAGACACCTATAATTCACCCCTCCACTTT. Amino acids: CASSLGDTYNSPLHF.

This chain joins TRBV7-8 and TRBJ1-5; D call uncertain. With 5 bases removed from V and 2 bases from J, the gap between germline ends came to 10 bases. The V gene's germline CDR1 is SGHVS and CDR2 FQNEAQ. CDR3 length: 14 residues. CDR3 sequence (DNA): TGTGCCAGCAGCCGCCGCGGGGGCAATCAGCCCCAGCATTTT. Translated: CASSRRGGNQPQHF.

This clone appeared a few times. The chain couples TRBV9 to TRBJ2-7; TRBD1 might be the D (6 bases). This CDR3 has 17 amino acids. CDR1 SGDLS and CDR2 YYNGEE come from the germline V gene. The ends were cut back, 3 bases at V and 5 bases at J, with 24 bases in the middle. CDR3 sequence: CASSASPDLRQAHEQYF. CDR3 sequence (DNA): TGTGCCAGCAGCGCCTCTCCTGACCTACGACAGGCTCACGAGCAGTACTTC.

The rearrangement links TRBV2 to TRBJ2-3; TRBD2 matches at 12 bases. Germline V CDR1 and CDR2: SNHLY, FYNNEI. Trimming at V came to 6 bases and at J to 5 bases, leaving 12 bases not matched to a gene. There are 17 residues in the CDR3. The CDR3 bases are TGTGCCAGCAGGGCGCGGCTAGCGGGGGGGCAAAAAGATACGCAGTATTTT. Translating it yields CASRARLAGGQKDTQYF.